This T cell receptor (beta chain) was sequenced in a study of blood T cell repertoires in COVID-19. Study context: The analysed material was cDNA or gDNA that came from T cells, B-cell-depleted T cells, or PBMCs.

Across about two dozen US areas, participants ranged in age from about 18 to 100 years. Germline V gives CDR1 MGHRA, CDR2 YSYEKL. Trimming at V came to 1 base and at J to 6 bases, leaving 5 bases not matched to a gene. This CDR3 region has 14 residues. Source study methods: Amplifying reference gene primers gave estimates of nucleated cell counts. This table comes from immunoSEQ multiplex PCR, and its TCRdb copy is limited to in-frame clones, with some not included. D and trimming come from the DNA, and the V and J calls and clone size come from that table. The sample lists 210,000 or so clones; approximately 89% were seen once.

This sequence originates from a woman aged 30 to 39 who had been exposed to COVID-19. The V call is TRBV4-1, the J call TRBJ1-2; the match to TRBD1 covers 7 bases. Sequenced material: PBMCs or T cells enriched from blood (not recorded which). The CDR3 reads CASSQAHGTDGYTF. CDR3 DNA sequence: TGCGCCAGCAGCCAAGCACACGGGACAGATGGCTACACCTTC.